The text below deals with one TCR beta chain. Its antigen is undetermined. Some clones are missing from TCRdb's copy, which holds only in-frame ones; the method was immunoSEQ multiplex PCR. The sample holds 50,000 to 60,000 clones, approximately 83% seen once. Single viable CD3+CD4+CD8-CD45RO+ cells were sorted as the memory CD4+ T cells. CD4+ T cells were isolated by positive magnetic selection. These data originate in a study of memory CD4+ T cells and cytomegalovirus serostatus. Study at large: Donors were healthy Belgian adults, 8 to 10 CMV seropositive and approximately 25 seronegative. The study, taken as a whole, reports: CMV serostatus prediction reached median AUC roughly 0.95, or 0.91 with US-trained model. The CMV-associated TCR signature appears largely within the CD4+ memory repertoire.

The CDR3 contains 14 residues. Germline CDR1 SGDLS, CDR2 YYNGEE. V shed 3 bases and J shed 1 base, with 10 bases lying between them. Sequenced material: memory CD4+ T cells from blood. The sequence came from an adult in good health and CMV-seronegative. The V gene is TRBV9, the J gene TRBJ1-1; the D is unclear. Here the CDR3 reads CASSAVGGNTEAFF. The CDR3 coding sequence is TGTGCCAGCAGCGCCGTGGGAGGGAACACTGAAGCTTTCTTT.